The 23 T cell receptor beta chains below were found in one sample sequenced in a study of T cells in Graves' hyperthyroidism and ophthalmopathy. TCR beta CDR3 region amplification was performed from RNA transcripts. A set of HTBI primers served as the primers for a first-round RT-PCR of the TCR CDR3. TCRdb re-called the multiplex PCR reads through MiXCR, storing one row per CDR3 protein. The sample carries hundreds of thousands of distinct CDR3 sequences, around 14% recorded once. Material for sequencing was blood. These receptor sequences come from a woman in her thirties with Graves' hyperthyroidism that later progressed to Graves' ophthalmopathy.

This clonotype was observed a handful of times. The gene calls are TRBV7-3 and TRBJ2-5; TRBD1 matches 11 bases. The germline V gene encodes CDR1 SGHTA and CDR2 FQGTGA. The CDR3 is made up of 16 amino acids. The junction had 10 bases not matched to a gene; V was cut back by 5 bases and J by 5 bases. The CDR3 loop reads CASSPQGQGGAETQYF. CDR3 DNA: TGTGCCAGCAGCCCCCAGGGACAGGGGGGAGCGGAGACCCAGTACTTC.

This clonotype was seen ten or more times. The CDR3 DNA is TGTGCCAGCAGTTTTGATCGCGAAAAACTGTTTTTT. Its protein product is CASSFDREKLFF. The chain joins TRBV12-3 or TRBV12-4 to TRBJ1-4, with unresolved D. Trimming took 3 bases from V and 8 from J, leaving 7 bases between them. There are 12 residues in the CDR3.

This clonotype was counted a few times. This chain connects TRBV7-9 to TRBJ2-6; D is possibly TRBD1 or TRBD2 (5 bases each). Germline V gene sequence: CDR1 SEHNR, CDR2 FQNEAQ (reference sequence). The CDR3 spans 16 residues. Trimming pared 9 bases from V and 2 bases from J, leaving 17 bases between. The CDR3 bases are TGTGCCAGGGAGTGGGGGAATCGGGCTGGGGCCAACGTCCTGACTTTC. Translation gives CAREWGNRAGANVLTF.

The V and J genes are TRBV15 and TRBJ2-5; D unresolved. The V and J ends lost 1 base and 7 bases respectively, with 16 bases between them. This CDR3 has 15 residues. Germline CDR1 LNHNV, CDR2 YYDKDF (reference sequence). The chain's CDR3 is CATSRANVGLATQYF. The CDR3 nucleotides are TGTGCCACCAGCAGAGCGAACGTTGGGCTGGCGACCCAGTACTTC.

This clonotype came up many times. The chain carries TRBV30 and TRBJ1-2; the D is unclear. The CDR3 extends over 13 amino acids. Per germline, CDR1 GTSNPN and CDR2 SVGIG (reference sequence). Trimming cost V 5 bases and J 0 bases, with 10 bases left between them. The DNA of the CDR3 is TGTGCCTGGGGAACCGTAGCTAACTATGGCTACACCTTC. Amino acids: CAWGTVANYGYTF.

The CDR3 is CASSGKAGANTEAFF. The CDR3 DNA reads as TGTGCCAGCAGTGGTAAGGCAGGAGCGAACACTGAAGCTTTCTTT. V and J are TRBV6-2 or TRBV6-3 and TRBJ1-1; D is unresolved. The V gene's germline CDR1 is MNHEY and CDR2 SVGEGT. The length of the CDR3 is 15 residues. V gave up 5 bases and J gave up 1 base, with 14 bases separating them.

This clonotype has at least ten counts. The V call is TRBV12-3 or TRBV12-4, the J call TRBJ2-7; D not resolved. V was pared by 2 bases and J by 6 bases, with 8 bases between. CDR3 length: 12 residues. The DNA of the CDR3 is TGTGCCAGCAGTTTATGGGGTCTCGAGCAGTACTTC. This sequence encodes CASSLWGLEQYF.

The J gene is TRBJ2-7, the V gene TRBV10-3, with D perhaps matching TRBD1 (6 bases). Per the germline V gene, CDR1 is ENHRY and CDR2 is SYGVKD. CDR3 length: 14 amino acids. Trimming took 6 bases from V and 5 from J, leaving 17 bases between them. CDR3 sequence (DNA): TGTGCCATCAGCCCACAGGGCGGAACCGACGAGCAGTACTTC. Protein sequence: CAISPQGGTDEQYF.

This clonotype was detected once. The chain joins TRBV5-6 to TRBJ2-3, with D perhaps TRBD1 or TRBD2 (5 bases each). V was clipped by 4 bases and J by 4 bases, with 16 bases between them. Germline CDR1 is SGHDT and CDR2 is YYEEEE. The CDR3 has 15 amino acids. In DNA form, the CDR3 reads TGTGCCAGCAGCAACCGGGGCTACAACGCAGATACGCAGTATTTT. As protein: CASSNRGYNADTQYF. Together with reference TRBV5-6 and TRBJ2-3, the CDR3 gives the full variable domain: DAGVTQSPTHLIKTRGQQVTLRCSPKSGHDTVSWYQQALGQGPQFIFQYYEEEERQRGNFPDRFSGHQFPNYSSELNVNALLLGDSALYLCASSNRGYNADTQYFGPGTRLTVL.

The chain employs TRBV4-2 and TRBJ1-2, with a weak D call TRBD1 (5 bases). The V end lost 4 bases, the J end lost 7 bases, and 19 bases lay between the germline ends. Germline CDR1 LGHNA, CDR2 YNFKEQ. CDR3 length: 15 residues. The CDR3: CASSREMGEPGGYTF. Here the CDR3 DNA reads TGTGCCAGCAGCCGTGAGATGGGGGAGCCTGGTGGCTACACCTTC.

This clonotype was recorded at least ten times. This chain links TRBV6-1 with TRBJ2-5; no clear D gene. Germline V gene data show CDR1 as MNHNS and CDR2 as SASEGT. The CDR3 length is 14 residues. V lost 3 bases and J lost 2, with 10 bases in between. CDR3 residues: CASSDGGVQETQYF. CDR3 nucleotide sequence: TGTGCCAGCAGTGATGGTGGGGTACAAGAGACCCAGTACTTC.

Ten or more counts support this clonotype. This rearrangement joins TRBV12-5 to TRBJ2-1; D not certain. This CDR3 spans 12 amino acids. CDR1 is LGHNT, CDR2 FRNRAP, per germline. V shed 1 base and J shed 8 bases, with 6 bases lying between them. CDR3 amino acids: CASGLDSYEQFF. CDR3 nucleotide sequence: TGTGCTAGTGGTTTGGACAGTTATGAGCAGTTCTTC.

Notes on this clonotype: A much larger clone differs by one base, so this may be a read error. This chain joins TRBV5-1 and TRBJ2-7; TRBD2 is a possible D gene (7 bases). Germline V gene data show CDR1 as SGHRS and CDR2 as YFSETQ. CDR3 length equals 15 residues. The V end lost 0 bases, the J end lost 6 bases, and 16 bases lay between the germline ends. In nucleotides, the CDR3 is TGCGCCAGCAGCTTGGCCCGGGGGGCCCCCTCCGAGCAGTACTTC. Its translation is CASSLARGAPSEQYF.

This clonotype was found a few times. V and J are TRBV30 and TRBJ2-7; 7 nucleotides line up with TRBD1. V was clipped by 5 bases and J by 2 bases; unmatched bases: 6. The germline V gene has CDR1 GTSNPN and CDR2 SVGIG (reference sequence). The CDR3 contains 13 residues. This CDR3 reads CAWAQGPTYEQYF. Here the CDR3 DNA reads TGTGCCTGGGCACAGGGGCCGACCTACGAGCAGTACTTC.

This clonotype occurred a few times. The chain's CDR3 is CASSLEVDVYEQYF. Here the CDR3 DNA reads TGTGCCAGCAGCTTAGAGGTGGATGTCTACGAGCAGTACTTC. This rearrangement joins TRBV7-8 to TRBJ2-7; D gene uncertain. CDR1 SGHVS and CDR2 FQNEAQ come from the germline V gene. Between the trimmed V and J ends, which lost 1 base and 3 bases, there was a span of 10 bases. The CDR3 extends over 14 amino acids.

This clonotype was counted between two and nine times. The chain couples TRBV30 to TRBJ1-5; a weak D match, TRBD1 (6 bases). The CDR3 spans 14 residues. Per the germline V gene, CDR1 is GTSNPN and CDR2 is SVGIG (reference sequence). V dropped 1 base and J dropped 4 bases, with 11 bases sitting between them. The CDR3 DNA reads TGTGCCTGGAGTGACAGGGCCCTGAATCAGCCCCAGCATTTT. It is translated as CAWSDRALNQPQHF.

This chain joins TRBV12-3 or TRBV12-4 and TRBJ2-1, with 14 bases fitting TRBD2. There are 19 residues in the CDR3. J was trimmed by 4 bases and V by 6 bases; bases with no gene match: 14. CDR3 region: CASSSSGTSGGSIYNEQFF. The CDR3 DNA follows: TGTGCCAGCAGCTCTTCCGGGACTAGCGGGGGTAGTATATACAATGAGCAGTTCTTC.

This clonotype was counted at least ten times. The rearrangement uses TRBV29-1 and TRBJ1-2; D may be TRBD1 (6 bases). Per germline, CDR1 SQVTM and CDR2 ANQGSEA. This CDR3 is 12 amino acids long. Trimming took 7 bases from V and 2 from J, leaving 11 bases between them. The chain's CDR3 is CSGGTTNYGYTF. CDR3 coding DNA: TGCAGCGGCGGGACAACAAACTATGGCTACACCTTC.

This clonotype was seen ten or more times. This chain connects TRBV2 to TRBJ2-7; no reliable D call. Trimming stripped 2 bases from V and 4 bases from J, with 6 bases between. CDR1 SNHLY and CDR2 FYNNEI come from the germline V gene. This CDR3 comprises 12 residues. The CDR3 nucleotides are TGTGCCAGCAGTGAACGCGGATACGAGCAGTACTTC. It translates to CASSERGYEQYF.

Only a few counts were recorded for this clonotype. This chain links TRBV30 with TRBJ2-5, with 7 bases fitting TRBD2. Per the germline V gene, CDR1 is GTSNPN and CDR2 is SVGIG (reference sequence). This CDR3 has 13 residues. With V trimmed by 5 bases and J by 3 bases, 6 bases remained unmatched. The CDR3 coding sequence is TGTGCCTGGCGAACCGCGGGGGAAGAGACCCAGTACTTC. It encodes CAWRTAGEETQYF.

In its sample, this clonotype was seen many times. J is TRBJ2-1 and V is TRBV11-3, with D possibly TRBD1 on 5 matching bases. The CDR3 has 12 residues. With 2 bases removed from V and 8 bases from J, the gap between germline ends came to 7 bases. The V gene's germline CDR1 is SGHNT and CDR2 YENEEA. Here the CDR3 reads CASSLQGHEQFF. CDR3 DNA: TGTGCCAGCAGCTTACAGGGCCATGAGCAGTTCTTC. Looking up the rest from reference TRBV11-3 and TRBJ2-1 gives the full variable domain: EAGVVQSPRYKIIEKKQPVAFWCNPISGHNTLYWYLQNLGQGPELLIRYENEEAVDDSQLPKDRFSAERLKGVDSTLKIQPAELGDSAVYLCASSLQGHEQFFGPGTRLTVL.

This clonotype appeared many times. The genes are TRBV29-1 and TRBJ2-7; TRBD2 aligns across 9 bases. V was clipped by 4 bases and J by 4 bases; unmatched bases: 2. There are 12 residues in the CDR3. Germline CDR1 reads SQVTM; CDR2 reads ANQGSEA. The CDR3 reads CSVGLAVYEQYF. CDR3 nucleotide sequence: TGCAGCGTTGGACTAGCGGTATACGAGCAGTACTTC.

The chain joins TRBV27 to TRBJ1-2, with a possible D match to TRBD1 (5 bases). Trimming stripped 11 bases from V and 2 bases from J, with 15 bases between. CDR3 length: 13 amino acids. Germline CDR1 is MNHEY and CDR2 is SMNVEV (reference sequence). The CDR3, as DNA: TGTGCCGGGAAACTAAAGGGGAACTATGGCTACACCTTC. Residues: CAGKLKGNYGYTF.